Shown below are 7 T cell receptor beta chains from a single sample sequenced in a study of T cells in Graves' hyperthyroidism and ophthalmopathy. Amplification of TCR beta CDR3 regions used RNA as the template. First-round RT-PCR of the TCR CDR3 relied on the HTBI primer set. TCRdb recomputed calls from the multiplex PCR reads with MiXCR, one row per CDR3 protein. Of roughly 290,000 distinct CDR3 sequences listed, 13% were seen once; the top ten hold about 8%. The material sequenced was blood. These receptors were obtained from a woman in her 30s with Graves' hyperthyroidism that later progressed to Graves' ophthalmopathy.

Regarding this clonotype: A much larger clone differs from this one at a single base, so this may be a read error. CDR3 sequence reads: CASSLGLVGSNEQFF. Written as DNA, the CDR3 is TGTGCCAGCAGTTTAGGACTAGTGGGCTCCAATGAGCAGTTCTTC. The rearrangement uses TRBV12-3 or TRBV12-4 and TRBJ2-1, with D perhaps matching TRBD2 (6 bases). The CDR3 runs 15 residues. Trimming removed 1 base from V and 6 bases from J, with 13 bases in between.

This clonotype was counted many times. This rearrangement joins TRBV29-1 to TRBJ2-7, with 7 positions matching TRBD2. CDR1 SQVTM and CDR2 ANQGSEA come from the germline V gene. The V gene end was trimmed by 1 base and the J gene end by 3 bases; junction bases not matched to a gene: 9. The CDR3 has 15 residues. The CDR3 protein is CSVEAGQGGSYEQYF. CDR3 bases: TGCAGCGTTGAAGCTGGCCAGGGCGGGAGCTACGAGCAGTACTTC.

The rearrangement joins TRBV4-3 to TRBJ1-5; no reliable D call. This CDR3 comprises 15 residues. V was pared by 0 bases and J by 7 bases, with 13 bases between. CDR1 is LGHNA and CDR2 is YSLEER in the germline V gene. The CDR3 here is CASSQDTVVGQPQHF. In DNA form, the CDR3 reads TGCGCCAGCAGCCAAGATACCGTGGTTGGGCAGCCCCAGCATTTT.

The chain joins TRBV3-1 to TRBJ2-7; the match to TRBD2 covers 7 bases. V dropped 4 bases and J dropped 2; count of bases not matched to a gene: 8. Per the germline V gene, CDR1 is LGHDT and CDR2 is YNNKEL (reference sequence). CDR3 length equals 15 residues. The CDR3 sequence is CASSPRGGETYEQYF. DNA for the CDR3: TGTGCCAGCAGCCCGCGTGGGGGGGAGACCTACGAGCAGTACTTC.

In this sample, this clonotype turned up a few times. The chain links TRBV19 to TRBJ1-6; perhaps TRBD1 as D (5 bases). This CDR3 spans 13 amino acids. Deletions cut 5 bases from V and 11 bases from J, with 13 bases between. Germline assignment: CDR1 LNHDA and CDR2 SQIVND (reference sequence). CDR3 nucleotides: TGTGCCAGTAGTGCTGCCAGGGTGCCACCCCTCCACTTT. Its protein is CASSAARVPPLHF.

This clonotype was seen repeatedly, ten times or more. This chain joins TRBV9 and TRBJ1-4; D is ambiguous. The germline V gene has CDR1 SGDLS and CDR2 YYNGEE. V gave up 2 bases and J gave up 0 bases, with 5 bases separating them. The length of the CDR3 is 14 residues. As DNA, the CDR3 is TGTGCCAGCAGCGTCTCCGCAACTAATGAAAAACTGTTTTTT. Protein product: CASSVSATNEKLFF. Looking up the rest from reference TRBV9 and TRBJ1-4 gives the full variable domain: DSGVTQTPKHLITATGQRVTLRCSPRSGDLSVYWYQQSLDQGLQFLIQYYNGEERAKGNILERFSAQQFPDLHSELNLSSLELGDSALYFCASSVSATNEKLFFGSGTQLSVL.

The J gene is TRBJ2-2, the V gene TRBV6-1; TRBD1 aligns across 12 bases. V dropped 6 bases and J dropped 2; count of bases not matched to a gene: 4. Germline V lookup: CDR1 MNHNS, CDR2 SASEGT. The CDR3 is made up of 16 amino acids. In nucleotides, the CDR3 is TGTGCCAGCAGCGGGACAGGGGGCGCCAACACCGGGGAGCTGTTTTTT. Amino acids: CASSGTGGANTGELFF.